This TCR beta chain was sequenced for a study of T cells in Graves' hyperthyroidism and ophthalmopathy. Study-wide points: Appearing also in blood were most of the thyroid clonotypes expanded above 0.001. The model made its ophthalmopathy prediction, and onset followed a median approximately 6 months later.

It was RNA transcripts that yielded the amplified TCR beta CDR3 regions. With the HTBI primer set, the TCR CDR3 went through a first round of RT-PCR. MiXCR was run by TCRdb on the multiplex PCR reads, yielding one entry per CDR3 protein. Found here are over 400,000 distinct CDR3 sequences, roughly 14% of them singletons; the top ten hold 13%. A roughly 10 ml volume of fresh peripheral blood provided the PBMCs. The sample holds many counts of this clonotype. What it binds is not known. Germline CDR1 and CDR2: DFQATT and SNEGSKA (reference sequence). CDR3 length: 11 residues. The sequenced sample consisted of blood. The chain joins TRBV20-1 to TRBJ2-1; D is unresolved. The receptor's source is a man aged 18 to 30 with Graves' ophthalmopathy. Here the CDR3 reads CRVSSESEQFF. CDR3 nucleotide sequence: TGCAGGGTCTCATCCGAAAGTGAGCAGTTCTTC.